Shown below are 26 T cell receptor beta chains from a single sample sequenced in a study of blood T cell repertoires in COVID-19. Data came from immunoSEQ multiplex PCR; TCRdb stores just in-frame clones and leaves some out. The sample records over 90,000 clones, around 84% being singletons. What was sequenced was peripheral blood. Source of these receptors: a man aged 50 or older with active or convalescent COVID-19.

The chain combines TRBV3-1 (or the pseudogene TRBV3-2) with TRBJ1-4, with D possibly TRBD1 on 5 matching bases. V was cut by 1 base and J by 7 bases, with 10 bases left in between. This CDR3 spans 14 amino acids. Germline V lookup: CDR1 LGHDT, CDR2 YNNKEL (reference sequence). The CDR3 nucleotides are TGTGCCAGCAGCCAAGCGGGGGACGGTGAAAAACTGTTTTTT. Encoded protein: CASSQAGDGEKLFF.

The chain links TRBV6-5 to TRBJ1-6, with 12 nucleotides matching TRBD1. Trimming took 6 bases from V and 9 from J; bases not matched to a gene: 3. The CDR3 has 14 amino acids. Germline CDR1 and CDR2: MNHEY and SVGAGI. CDR3 coding DNA: TGTGCCAGCAGGGGACAGGGGGCCTCTTCACCCCTCCACTTT. Translation gives CASRGQGASSPLHF.

As regards this clone: In the same sample, other DNA sequences code for this CDR3. The chain joins TRBV19 to TRBJ2-1; perhaps TRBD2 as D (6 bases). CDR3 length equals 15 residues. Trimming pared 3 bases from V and 0 bases from J, leaving 9 bases between. Germline loops: CDR1 LNHDA, CDR2 SQIVND (reference sequence). The CDR3 spells CASSIRGNSYNEQFF. The CDR3 DNA follows: TGTGCCAGTAGTATTCGGGGGAACTCCTACAATGAGCAGTTCTTC.

V and J are TRBV7-2 and TRBJ2-1; D is uncertain. The CDR3 runs 15 residues. V was trimmed by 1 base and J by 4 bases, leaving 11 bases between them. Germline CDR1 and CDR2: SGHTA and FQGNSA. CDR3 amino acids: CASSLDVVRYNEQFF. The CDR3 coding sequence is TGTGCCAGCAGCTTAGATGTGGTCAGATACAATGAGCAGTTCTTC.

This clone came up once. V and J are TRBV6-6 and TRBJ1-3, with TRBD1 identical over 7 bases. The CDR3 loop spans 14 amino acids. J was trimmed by 1 base and V by 6 bases; bases with no gene match: 3. In germline, CDR1 is MNHNY, CDR2 SVGAGI (reference sequence). The CDR3 reads CASSETGSGNTIYF. The CDR3 DNA is TGTGCCAGCAGCGAGACAGGGTCTGGAAACACCATATATTTT.

The chain links TRBV19 to TRBJ1-1; D uncertain. Germline V gene sequence: CDR1 LNHDA, CDR2 SQIVND (reference sequence). The CDR3 has 13 amino acids. V lost 6 bases to trimming and J lost 1 base, with 9 bases between them. The CDR3 nucleotides are TGTGCCAGTAGAGAGCTAGGGAACACTGAAGCTTTCTTT. This gives the protein CASRELGNTEAFF.

The chain links TRBV4-1 to TRBJ2-1; D is undetermined. This CDR3 spans 15 amino acids. In germline, CDR1 is MGHRA, CDR2 YSYEKL. Trimming removed 2 bases at V and 0 bases at J, with 8 bases between. CDR3 residues: CASSQSRHSYNEQFF. CDR3 coding DNA: TGCGCCAGCAGCCAATCCCGACACTCCTACAATGAGCAGTTCTTC.

The V call is TRBV3-1 (or the pseudogene TRBV3-2), the J call TRBJ1-6; 9 bases agree with TRBD1. CDR1 and CDR2 from the germline V gene are LGHDT and YNNKEL (reference sequence). V was pared by 0 bases and J by 10 bases, with 10 bases of the junction left unmatched. This CDR3 is 17 amino acids long. The CDR3: CASSQDRATGGFSPLHF. The DNA for the CDR3 is TGTGCCAGCAGCCAAGATCGGGCGACAGGGGGATTCTCACCCCTCCACTTT.

The chain employs TRBV19 and TRBJ1-4, with a possible D match to TRBD1 (5 bases). Trimming stripped 7 bases from V and 0 bases from J, with 9 bases between. This CDR3 comprises 14 residues. From germline, CDR1 is LNHDA and CDR2 SQIVND (reference sequence). The CDR3 here is CASTPQATNEKLFF. DNA of the CDR3: TGTGCCAGTACCCCACAGGCAACTAATGAAAAACTGTTTTTT.

J is TRBJ2-7 and V is TRBV7-2; TRBD1 aligns across 7 bases. This CDR3 contains 13 residues. Germline values: CDR1 SGHTA, CDR2 FQGNSA. The trim removed 3 bases at V and 7 bases at J, leaving 6 bases unmatched. CDR3 sequence (DNA): TGTGCCAGCAGCTTTACAGGGGATCGGGAGCAGTACTTC. It specifies CASSFTGDREQYF.

V is TRBV6-5 and J is TRBJ2-2; 9 bases agree with TRBD1. The length of the CDR3 is 14 residues. The V gene end was trimmed by 6 bases and the J gene end by 2 bases; junction bases not matched to a gene: 1. CDR1 is MNHEY, CDR2 SVGAGI, per germline. In nucleotides, the CDR3 is TGTGCCAGCAGGGGACAGGGAAACACCGGGGAGCTGTTTTTT. Translating it yields CASRGQGNTGELFF.

The rearrangement joins TRBV4-3 to TRBJ1-2; the D gene is possibly TRBD1 (5 bases). In germline, CDR1 is LGHNA, CDR2 YSLEER. The CDR3 sequence is 14 residues long. Trimming stripped 0 bases from V and 4 bases from J, with 9 bases between. DNA for the CDR3: TGCGCCAGCAGCCAAGAAGGTGGGGCCTATGGCTACACCTTC. Translating it yields CASSQEGGAYGYTF.

This chain uses TRBV5-4 with TRBJ2-1; 8 bases fit TRBD1. The CDR3 length is 16 residues. Germline V gene sequence: CDR1 SGHNT, CDR2 YYREEE (reference sequence). Trimming at V came to 0 bases and at J to 2 bases, leaving 4 bases not matched to a gene. Here the CDR3 reads CASSLGGQGAYNEQFF. The CDR3 region has the DNA TGTGCCAGCAGCTTGGGCGGACAGGGTGCCTACAATGAGCAGTTCTTC.

The J gene is TRBJ2-1, the V gene TRBV28; a weak D match, TRBD2 (6 bases). Trimming took 3 bases from V and 9 from J, leaving 9 bases between them. The germline V gene has CDR1 MDHEN and CDR2 SYDVKM. CDR3 length: 12 residues. The CDR3 reads CASSLAGLEQFF. Written as DNA, the CDR3 is TGTGCCAGCAGTTTGGCGGGGCTTGAGCAGTTCTTC.

The V gene is TRBV18, the J gene TRBJ2-5; D uncertain. V dropped 6 bases and J dropped 2 bases, with 13 bases sitting between them. Per germline, CDR1 KGHSH and CDR2 LQKENI. There are 14 residues in the CDR3. Here the CDR3 DNA reads TGTGCCAGCTCCCCCTACGTTCAACAAGAGACCCAGTACTTC. Protein sequence: CASSPYVQQETQYF.

This clone was observed once. The chain carries TRBV6-2 or TRBV6-3 and TRBJ1-5; TRBD1 matches 10 bases. The CDR3 has 15 residues. The V segment lost 5 bases and the J segment 6 bases; nucleotides outside the gene matches: 7. Germline CDR1 MNHEY, CDR2 SVGEGT. DNA for the CDR3: TGTGCCAGCAGTCCCCGGGACAGGGGAGGTCAGCCCCAGCATTTT. Translated: CASSPRDRGGQPQHF.

This clone was recorded a few times. This chain uses TRBV19 with TRBJ1-2; D perhaps matches TRBD1 (5 bases). Germline V CDR1 and CDR2: LNHDA, SQIVND (reference sequence). This CDR3 is built from 13 residues. Deletions cut 6 bases from V and 3 bases from J, with 11 bases between. The CDR3 bases are TGTGCCAGTAGGGGGGGGACCCACTATGGCTACACCTTC. Translated: CASRGGTHYGYTF.

CDR3 bases: TGTGCCAGCAGCGTGAACCCCACAGGGGCAGGCGGAAACACCATATATTTT. Its protein is CASSVNPTGAGGNTIYF. The chain employs TRBV9 and TRBJ1-3; TRBD1 matches 7 bases. Germline-derived CDR1 and CDR2 are SGDLS and YYNGEE. The CDR3 consists of 17 residues. V gave up 2 bases and J gave up 4 bases; unmatched junction bases: 12.

The chain links TRBV2 to TRBJ1-5; maybe TRBD1 (5 bases). CDR3 length: 13 residues. The germline V gene encodes CDR1 SNHLY and CDR2 FYNNEI. Trimming cost V 6 bases and J 4 bases, with 10 bases left between them. CDR3 nucleotide sequence: TGTGCCAGCAGGCCGGACATAAATCAGCCCCAGCATTTT. Protein product: CASRPDINQPQHF.

This chain links TRBV19 with TRBJ1-1; D uncertain. V was clipped by 7 bases and J by 4 bases, with 10 bases between them. The CDR3 has 12 amino acids. Looked up from germline, CDR1 is LNHDA and CDR2 is SQIVND (reference sequence). In DNA form, the CDR3 reads TGTGCCAGTACTGAGGGCTCCACTGAAGCTTTCTTT. Translated: CASTEGSTEAFF.

The CDR3, as DNA: TGTGCCAGCAGAGGACAGCCTACTGCTTTTTATGGCTACACCTTC. Protein: CASRGQPTAFYGYTF. The gene calls are TRBV28 and TRBJ1-2; TRBD1 is a possible D gene (6 bases). This CDR3 spans 15 amino acids. CDR1 is MDHEN and CDR2 is SYDVKM in the germline V gene. V shed 6 bases and J shed 5 bases, with 19 bases lying between them.

The chain links TRBV7-9 to TRBJ2-7; 10 nucleotides align to TRBD1. CDR1 is SEHNR and CDR2 is FQNEAQ in the germline V gene (reference sequence). The CDR3 spans 16 residues. With 1 base clipped from V and 5 bases from J, the junction kept 8 bases outside the gene matches. In DNA, the CDR3 is TGTGCCAGCAGCTTAGTTCCGGGACAGGGGTCTCACGAGCAGTACTTC. Protein product: CASSLVPGQGSHEQYF.

The rearrangement joins TRBV6-5 to TRBJ2-7; perhaps TRBD1 as D (6 bases). CDR3 length: 12 residues. Trimming removed 7 bases at V and 5 bases at J, with 12 bases between. From germline, CDR1 is MNHEY and CDR2 SVGAGI. CDR3 in amino acids: CASTQGGNEQYV. For the CDR3, the DNA is TGTGCCAGCACTCAAGGGGGTAACGAGCAGTACGTC.

This rearrangement joins TRBV18 to TRBJ1-5, with TRBD1 identical over 9 bases. CDR3 length: 14 residues. The germline V gene encodes CDR1 KGHSH and CDR2 LQKENI. Trimming cost V 5 bases and J 4 bases; bases outside gene matches: 3. Here the CDR3 DNA reads TGTGCCAGCTCAGACGACAGGGGGAATCAGCCCCAGCATTTT. It translates to CASSDDRGNQPQHF.

The chain combines TRBV10-3 with TRBJ2-2, with 9 bases aligning to TRBD1. Looked up from germline, CDR1 is ENHRY and CDR2 is SYGVKD. The V and J ends lost 7 bases and 1 base, in that order; junction bases with no gene match: 4. CDR3 length: 15 residues. CDR3 in amino acids: CAITGTGMNTGELFF. The CDR3 DNA is TGTGCCATCACCGGGACAGGGATGAACACCGGGGAGCTGTTTTTT.

The chain is built from TRBV5-1 and TRBJ2-6, with 8 bases that match TRBD1. The V and J ends lost 1 base and 0 bases, in that order; junction bases with no gene match: 3. The CDR3 covers 17 residues. Germline CDR1 and CDR2: SGHRS and YFSETQ. The CDR3 spells CASSLTTGGSGANVLTF. DNA of the CDR3: TGCGCCAGCAGCTTGACAACAGGGGGCTCTGGGGCCAACGTCCTGACTTTC.